Following are 20 T cell receptor beta chains from one sample sequenced in a study of blood T cell repertoires in COVID-19. Some clones are missing from TCRdb's copy, which holds only in-frame ones; the method was immunoSEQ multiplex PCR. In the table there are tens of thousands of clones, 65% to 90% of which are singletons. The sequenced material came from peripheral blood. The receptor source for this set is a man aged 55 to 70 with acute or convalescent COVID-19.

The chain recombines TRBV2 with TRBJ1-5; D is perhaps TRBD1 (5 bases). Germline CDR1 is SNHLY and CDR2 is FYNNEI. The V end was cut by 4 bases, the J end by 5 bases, with 9 bases between. The CDR3 is 13 amino acids. The CDR3 spells CASSGQKDQPQHF. The CDR3 DNA reads TGTGCCAGCAGTGGACAGAAGGATCAGCCCCAGCATTTT.

The V and J genes are TRBV21-1 and TRBJ2-7; TRBD2 is the table's D call, not checked against the DNA. TRBV21-1 is marked as a pseudogene. The CDR3 spans 15 residues. The CDR3 sequence: CASSGHREVLYEQYF. DNA for the CDR3: TGTGCCAGCAGCGGACACCGGGAGGTACTTTACGAGCAGTACTTC.

The CDR3 nucleotides are TGTGCCAGCAGTTACGCCGGGGGGGACGGCAATCAGCCCCAGCATTTT. It yields the protein CASSYAGGDGNQPQHF. The chain recombines TRBV6-5 with TRBJ1-5; perhaps TRBD1 as D (5 bases). The CDR3 totals 16 residues. CDR1 and CDR2 (germline): MNHEY, SVGAGI. V lost 2 bases and J lost 2, with 13 bases in between.

The chain employs TRBV6-5 and TRBJ2-7; D not resolved. Germline-derived CDR1 and CDR2 are MNHEY and SVGAGI. This CDR3 is 14 amino acids long. Trimming removed 2 bases from V and 2 bases from J, with 10 bases in between. CDR3 residues: CASSYAASPYEQYF. The CDR3 DNA sequence: TGTGCCAGCAGTTACGCTGCGAGTCCCTACGAGCAGTACTTC.

The V gene is TRBV7-8, the J gene TRBJ1-5; D remains ambiguous. V lost 8 bases to trimming and J lost 6 bases, with 11 bases between them. This CDR3 comprises 12 residues. Germline values: CDR1 SGHVS, CDR2 FQNEAQ. Here the CDR3 reads CASRAEVQPQHF. As DNA, the CDR3 is TGTGCCAGCCGGGCGGAGGTTCAGCCCCAGCATTTT. Complete variable domain (other parts from reference TRBV7-8 and TRBJ1-5): GAGVSQSPRYKVAKRGQDVALRCDPISGHVSLFWYQQALGQGPEFLTYFQNEAQLDKSGLPSDRFFAERPEGSVSTLKIQRTQQEDSAVYLCASRAEVQPQHFGDGTRLSIL.

The V gene is TRBV9, the J gene TRBJ1-1; D remains unclear. The germline CDR1 and CDR2 sequences are SGDLS and YYNGEE. The ends were cut back, 0 bases at V and 5 bases at J, with 11 bases in the middle. This CDR3 has 14 residues. The CDR3 sequence: CASSVASGGTEAFF. The CDR3, as DNA: TGTGCCAGCAGCGTAGCTTCGGGTGGTACTGAAGCTTTCTTT.

This clone was recorded once. The CDR3 sequence is CASSLGTSGGFYEQYF. Written as DNA, the CDR3 is TGTGCCAGCAGCTTGGGGACTAGCGGGGGGTTCTACGAGCAGTACTTC. The rearrangement uses TRBV7-8 and TRBJ2-7; 15 bases align to TRBD2. CDR3 length equals 16 residues. The V segment lost 3 bases and the J segment 3 bases; nucleotides outside the gene matches: 3. Germline V gene lookup returns CDR1 SGHVS and CDR2 FQNEAQ.

This chain joins TRBV18 and TRBJ2-5; TRBD1 agrees at 10 bases. Germline trimming cut 4 bases from V and 5 bases from J; bases unmatched to any gene: 7. The CDR3 has 15 residues. CDR1 is KGHSH and CDR2 is LQKENI in the germline V gene. The CDR3 loop is CASSRDRGAEETQYF. In DNA form, the CDR3 reads TGTGCCAGCTCACGGGACAGGGGAGCTGAGGAGACCCAGTACTTC.

The chain combines TRBV13 with TRBJ1-3; no definite D call. CDR1 PRHDT and CDR2 FYEKMQ come from the germline V gene (reference sequence). V was clipped by 5 bases and J by 4 bases, with 12 bases between them. The CDR3 is made up of 14 amino acids. The DNA of the CDR3 is TGTGCCAGCAGCCTGGTGGCGGTAGGAAACACCATATATTTT. This sequence encodes CASSLVAVGNTIYF.

The V call is TRBV19, the J call TRBJ1-5; weak D call: TRBD1 (6 bases). The CDR3 covers 17 residues. The germline CDR1 and CDR2 sequences are LNHDA and SQIVND (reference sequence). V lost 2 bases to trimming and J lost 2 bases, with 16 bases between them. The CDR3 loop is CASSILGRGGGNQPQHF. In nucleotides, the CDR3 is TGTGCCAGTAGTATACTGGGCAGGGGTGGAGGCAATCAGCCCCAGCATTTT.

This clone occurred once. J is TRBJ2-5 and V is TRBV6-4; D might be TRBD1 (6 bases). The V gene's germline CDR1 is MRHNA and CDR2 SNTAGT. This CDR3 is 14 amino acids long. Trimming stripped 3 bases from V and 5 bases from J, with 13 bases between. The chain's CDR3 is CASSEPQGVETQYF. Here the CDR3 DNA reads TGTGCCAGCAGTGAACCACAGGGAGTGGAGACCCAGTACTTC.

The rearrangement links TRBV19 to TRBJ2-6; 8 positions agree with TRBD1. This CDR3 is 15 amino acids long. J lost 4 bases, V lost 6 bases, and 5 bases had no gene match. From germline, CDR1 is LNHDA and CDR2 SQIVND (reference sequence). In DNA, the CDR3 is TGTGCCAGTAGGGACAGGGCGGCCGGGGCCAACGTCCTGACTTTC. This sequence encodes CASRDRAAGANVLTF.

In this sample, this clone turned up once. This chain connects TRBV11-1 to TRBJ2-2; D may be TRBD2 (6 bases). Trimming stripped 3 bases from V and 2 bases from J, with 10 bases between. Germline V CDR1 and CDR2: SGHAT, FQDESV (reference sequence). The CDR3 runs to 15 residues. The chain's CDR3 is CASSFAGTNTGELFF. The DNA for the CDR3 is TGTGCCAGCAGCTTCGCGGGAACTAACACCGGGGAGCTGTTTTTT.

In its sample, this clone was seen once. This CDR3 reads CASSLLAALKWTDTQYF. The CDR3 nucleotides are TGTGCCAGCAGCTTACTCGCGGCCCTAAAGTGGACAGATACGCAGTATTTT. This chain joins TRBV7-2 and TRBJ2-3; D is undetermined. Germline lookup yields CDR1 SGHTA and CDR2 FQGNSA. With 2 bases removed from V and 3 bases from J, the gap between germline ends came to 18 bases. The CDR3 is 17 residues long. Combining the CDR3 with reference TRBV7-2 and TRBJ2-3 gives the whole variable domain GAGVSQSPSNKVTEKGKDVELRCDPISGHTALYWYRQSLGQGLEFLIYFQGNSAPDKSGLPSDRFSAERTGGSVSTLTIQRTQQEDSAVYLCASSLLAALKWTDTQYFGPGTRLTVL.

This clone has only one observation. The chain couples TRBV4-1 to TRBJ1-5; 9 bases are a match to TRBD1. Germline V gene data show CDR1 as MGHRA and CDR2 as YSYEKL. This CDR3 is built from 16 residues. V shed 5 bases, J shed 1 base, and the junction held 6 bases outside the gene matches. CDR3 DNA: TGCGCCAGCAGCACGGGACAGGGCACGAGCAATCAGCCCCAGCATTTT. This gives the protein CASSTGQGTSNQPQHF.

This clone was detected only a few times. The chain employs TRBV5-1 and TRBJ2-1, with D possibly matching TRBD1 (5 bases). Between the trimmed V and J ends, which lost 5 bases and 2 bases, there was a span of 14 bases. This CDR3 comprises 15 residues. Looked up from germline, CDR1 is SGHRS and CDR2 is YFSETQ. CDR3 in amino acids: CASRSRGSAYNEQFF. CDR3 DNA sequence: TGCGCCAGCAGAAGTAGGGGATCCGCCTACAATGAGCAGTTCTTC.

The gene calls are TRBV7-2 and TRBJ1-2; possible D gene TRBD1, 5 bases. Germline CDR1 SGHTA, CDR2 FQGNSA. The CDR3 loop spans 13 amino acids. Trimming cost V 1 base and J 8 bases, with 11 bases left between them. The CDR3 nucleotides are TGTGCCAGCAGCTTAGAGACAGTTCGGGGCTACACCTTC. Translation gives CASSLETVRGYTF.

The chain carries TRBV13 and TRBJ1-2; D is perhaps TRBD1 (6 bases). The CDR3 loop spans 16 amino acids. Germline CDR1 reads PRHDT; CDR2 reads FYEKMQ (reference sequence). Deletions cut 4 bases from V and 5 bases from J, with 20 bases between. The CDR3 loop reads CASSSTFRQAGYGYTF. The CDR3 nucleotides read TGTGCCAGCAGCTCTACCTTTCGACAGGCAGGGTATGGCTACACCTTC.

This clone was counted once. The chain links TRBV5-1 to TRBJ1-1, with D possibly being TRBD1 (6 bases). The CDR3 consists of 15 residues. The V end was cut by 0 bases, the J end by 1 base, with 10 bases between. Germline-derived CDR1 and CDR2 are SGHRS and YFSETQ. The CDR3 here is CASSLAGGANTEAFF. The CDR3 region has the DNA TGCGCCAGCAGCTTGGCCGGGGGGGCGAACACTGAAGCTTTCTTT.

The V and J genes are TRBV11-1 and TRBJ2-3; TRBD2 matches at 7 bases. After removal of 7 bases from V and 1 base from J, the junction contained 11 bases not matched to a gene. Germline loops: CDR1 SGHAT, CDR2 FQDESV (reference sequence). There are 16 residues in the CDR3. This CDR3 reads CASTPGGGRGTDTQYF. The CDR3, as DNA: TGTGCCAGCACCCCGGGGGGAGGGAGAGGCACAGATACGCAGTATTTT.